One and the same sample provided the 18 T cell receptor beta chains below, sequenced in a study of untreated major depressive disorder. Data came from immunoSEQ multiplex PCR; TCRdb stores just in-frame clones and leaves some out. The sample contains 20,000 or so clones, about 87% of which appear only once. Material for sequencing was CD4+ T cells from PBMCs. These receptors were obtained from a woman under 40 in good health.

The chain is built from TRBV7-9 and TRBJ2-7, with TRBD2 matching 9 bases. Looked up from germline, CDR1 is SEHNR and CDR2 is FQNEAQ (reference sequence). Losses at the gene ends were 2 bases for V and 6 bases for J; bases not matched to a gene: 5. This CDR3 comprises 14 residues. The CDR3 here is CASSLLAGEGEQYF. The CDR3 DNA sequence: TGTGCCAGCAGCTTATTAGCGGGGGAGGGCGAGCAGTACTTC.

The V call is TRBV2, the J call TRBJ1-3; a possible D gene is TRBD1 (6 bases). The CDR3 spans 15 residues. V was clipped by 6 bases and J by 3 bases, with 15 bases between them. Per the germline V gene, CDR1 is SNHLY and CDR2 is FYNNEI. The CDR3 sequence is CASSDPGAGGNTIYF. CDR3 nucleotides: TGTGCCAGCAGCGACCCGGGGGCGGGTGGAAACACCATATATTTT.

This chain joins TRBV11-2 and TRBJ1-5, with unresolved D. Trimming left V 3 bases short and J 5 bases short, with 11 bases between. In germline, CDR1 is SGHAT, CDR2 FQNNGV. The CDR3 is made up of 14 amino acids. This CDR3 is CASSFAGGHQPQHF. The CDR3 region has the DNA TGTGCCAGCAGCTTTGCAGGAGGTCATCAGCCCCAGCATTTT.

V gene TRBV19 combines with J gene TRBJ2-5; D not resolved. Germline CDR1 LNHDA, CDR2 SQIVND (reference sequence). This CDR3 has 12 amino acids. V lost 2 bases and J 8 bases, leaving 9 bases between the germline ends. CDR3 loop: CASSINGETQYF. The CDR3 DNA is TGTGCCAGTAGTATAAATGGGGAAACCCAGTACTTC. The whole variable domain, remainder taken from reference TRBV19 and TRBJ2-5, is DGGITQSPKYLFRKEGQNVTLSCEQNLNHDAMYWYRQDPGQGLRLIYYSQIVNDFQKGDIAEGYSVSREKKESFPLTVTSAQKNPTAFYLCASSINGETQYFGPGTRLLVL.

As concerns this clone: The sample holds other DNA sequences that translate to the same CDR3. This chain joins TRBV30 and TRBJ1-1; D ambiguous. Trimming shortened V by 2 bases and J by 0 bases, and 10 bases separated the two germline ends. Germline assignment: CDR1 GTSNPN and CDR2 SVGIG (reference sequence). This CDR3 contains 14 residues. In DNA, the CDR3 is TGTGCCTGGAGTTTTGGCAGATTGAACACTGAAGCTTTCTTT. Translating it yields CAWSFGRLNTEAFF.

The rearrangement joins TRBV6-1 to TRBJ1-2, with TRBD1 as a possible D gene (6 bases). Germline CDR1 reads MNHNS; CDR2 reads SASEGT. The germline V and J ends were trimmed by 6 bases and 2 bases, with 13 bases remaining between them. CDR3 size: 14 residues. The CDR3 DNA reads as TGTGCCAGCAGCCTAACAGGGTCCAACTATGGCTACACCTTC. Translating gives CASSLTGSNYGYTF.

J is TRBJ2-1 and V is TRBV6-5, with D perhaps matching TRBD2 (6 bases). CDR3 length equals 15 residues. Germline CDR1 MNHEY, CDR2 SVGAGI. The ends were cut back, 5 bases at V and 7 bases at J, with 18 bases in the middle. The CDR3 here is CASSPPGAGRNEQFF. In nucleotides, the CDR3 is TGTGCCAGCAGTCCCCCCGGGGCAGGGAGGAATGAGCAGTTCTTC.

CDR3 in DNA: TGTGCCAGCTCACCAAGGGGACAGGGGAGCAATCAGCCCCAGCATTTT. Encoded protein: CASSPRGQGSNQPQHF. The chain combines TRBV18 with TRBJ1-5; TRBD1 matches 10 bases. The germline CDR1 and CDR2 sequences are KGHSH and LQKENI. The CDR3 covers 16 residues. Germline trimming cut 2 bases from V and 1 base from J; bases unmatched to any gene: 2.

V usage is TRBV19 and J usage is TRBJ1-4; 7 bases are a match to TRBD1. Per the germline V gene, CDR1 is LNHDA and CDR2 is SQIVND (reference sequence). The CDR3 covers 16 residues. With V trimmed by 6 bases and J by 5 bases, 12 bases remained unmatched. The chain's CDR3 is CASRQPIQGRNEKLFF. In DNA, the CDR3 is TGTGCCAGTAGACAACCGATACAGGGGAGGAATGAAAAACTGTTTTTT.

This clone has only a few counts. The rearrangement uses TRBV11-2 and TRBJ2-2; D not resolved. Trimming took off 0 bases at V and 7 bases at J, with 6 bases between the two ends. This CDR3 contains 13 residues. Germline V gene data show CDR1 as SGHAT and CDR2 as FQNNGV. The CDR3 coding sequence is TGTGCCAGCAGCTTAGATCGGCACGGGGAGCTGTTTTTT. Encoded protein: CASSLDRHGELFF.

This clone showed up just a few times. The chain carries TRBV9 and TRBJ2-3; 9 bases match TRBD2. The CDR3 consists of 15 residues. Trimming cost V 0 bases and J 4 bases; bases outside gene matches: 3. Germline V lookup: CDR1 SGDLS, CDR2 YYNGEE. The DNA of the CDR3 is TGTGCCAGCAGCGTAGTGGCGGGGGGGCCAGATACGCAGTATTTT. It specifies CASSVVAGGPDTQYF.

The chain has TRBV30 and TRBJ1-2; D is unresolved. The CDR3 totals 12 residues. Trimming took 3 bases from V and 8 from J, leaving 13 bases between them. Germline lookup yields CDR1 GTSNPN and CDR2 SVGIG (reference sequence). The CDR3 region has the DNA TGTGCCTGGAGAGTGGAATCGGGAGGCTACACCTTC. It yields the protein CAWRVESGGYTF.

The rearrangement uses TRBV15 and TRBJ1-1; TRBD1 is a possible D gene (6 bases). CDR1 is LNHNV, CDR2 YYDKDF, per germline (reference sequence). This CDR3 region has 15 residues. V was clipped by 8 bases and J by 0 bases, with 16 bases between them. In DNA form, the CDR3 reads TGTGCCACCTTACAGGGTTTGTACATGAACACTGAAGCTTTCTTT. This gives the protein CATLQGLYMNTEAFF. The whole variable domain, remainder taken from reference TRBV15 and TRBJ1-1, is DAMVIQNPRYQVTQFGKPVTLSCSQTLNHNVMYWYQQKSSQAPKLLFHYYDKDFNNEADTPDNFQSRRPNTSFCFLDIRSPGLGDTAMYLCATLQGLYMNTEAFFGQGTRLTVV.

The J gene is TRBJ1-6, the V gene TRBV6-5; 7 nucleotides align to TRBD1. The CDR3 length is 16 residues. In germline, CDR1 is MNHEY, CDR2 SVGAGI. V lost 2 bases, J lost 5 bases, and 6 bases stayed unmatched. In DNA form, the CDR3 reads TGTGCCAGCAGTTACGGTGGTCAGGGGGATAATTCACCCCTCCACTTT. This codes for CASSYGGQGDNSPLHF.

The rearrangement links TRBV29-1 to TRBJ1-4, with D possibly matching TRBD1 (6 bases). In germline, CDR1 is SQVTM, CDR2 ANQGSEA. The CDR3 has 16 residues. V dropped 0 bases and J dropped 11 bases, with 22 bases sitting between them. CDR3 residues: CSVEEDWEGQLGKLFF. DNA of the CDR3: TGCAGCGTTGAAGAGGATTGGGAAGGACAGCTTGGGAAACTGTTTTTT.

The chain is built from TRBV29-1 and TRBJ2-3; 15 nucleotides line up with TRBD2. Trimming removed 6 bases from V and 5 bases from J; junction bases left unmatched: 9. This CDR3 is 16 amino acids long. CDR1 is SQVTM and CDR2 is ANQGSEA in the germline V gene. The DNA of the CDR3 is TGCAGCGTGACCGGGACTAGCGGGGGGCGGGGAGATACGCAGTATTTT. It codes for CSVTGTSGGRGDTQYF.

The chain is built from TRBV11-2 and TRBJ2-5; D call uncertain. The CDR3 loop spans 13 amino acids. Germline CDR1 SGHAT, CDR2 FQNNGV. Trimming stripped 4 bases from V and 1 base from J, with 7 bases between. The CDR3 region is CASSYQVQETQYF. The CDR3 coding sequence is TGTGCCAGCAGCTACCAAGTCCAAGAGACCCAGTACTTC.

Here the CDR3 reads CASSPGTLGPYEQYF. CDR3 DNA sequence: TGTGCCAGCAGTCCCGGGACCCTCGGGCCCTACGAGCAGTACTTC. V and J are TRBV27 and TRBJ2-7, with D possibly called TRBD1 or TRBD2 (5 bases each). The CDR3 length is 15 residues. Germline CDR1 and CDR2: MNHEY and SMNVEV (reference sequence). With 5 bases removed from V and 2 bases from J, the gap between germline ends came to 16 bases.